This T cell receptor beta chain was retrieved from a study of blood T cell repertoires in COVID-19. This CDR3 has 14 residues. V gave up 3 bases and J gave up 1 base, with 9 bases separating them. Germline V gene data show CDR1 as SEHNR and CDR2 as FQNEAQ (reference sequence). The authors' processing: Cell counts per sample came from amplifying reference gene primers. Here immunoSEQ multiplex PCR was the method, and the copy in TCRdb shows in-frame clones only, minus some. That table is the source of V, J and clone size, and D and trimming were worked out from the DNA. This repertoire shows around 100,000 clones, roughly 80% found once; its top ten account for about 9.3%.

Source material: peripheral blood. This receptor was obtained from a man aged 60 to 69 with active or convalescent COVID-19. This rearrangement joins TRBV7-9 to TRBJ1-2; a weak D match, TRBD1 (5 bases). The CDR3: CASSLLGLNYGYTF. CDR3 bases: TGTGCCAGCAGCTTGTTGGGACTTAACTATGGCTACACCTTC.